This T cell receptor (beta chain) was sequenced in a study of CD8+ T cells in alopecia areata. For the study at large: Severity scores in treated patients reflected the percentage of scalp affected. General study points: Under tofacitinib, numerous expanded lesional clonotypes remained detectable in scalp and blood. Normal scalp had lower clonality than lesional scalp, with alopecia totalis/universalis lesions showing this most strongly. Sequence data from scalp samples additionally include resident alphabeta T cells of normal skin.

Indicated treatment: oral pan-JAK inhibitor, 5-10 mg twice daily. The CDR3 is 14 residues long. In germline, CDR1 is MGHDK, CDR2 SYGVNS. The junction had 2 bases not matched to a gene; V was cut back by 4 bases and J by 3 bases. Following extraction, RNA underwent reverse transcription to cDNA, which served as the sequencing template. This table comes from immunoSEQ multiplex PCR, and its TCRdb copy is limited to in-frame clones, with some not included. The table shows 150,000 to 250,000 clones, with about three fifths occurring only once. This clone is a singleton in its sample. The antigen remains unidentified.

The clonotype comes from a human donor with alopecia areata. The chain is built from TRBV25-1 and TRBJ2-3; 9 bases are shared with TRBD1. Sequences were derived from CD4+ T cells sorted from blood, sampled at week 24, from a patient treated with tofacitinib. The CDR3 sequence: CASSGGQGTDTQYF. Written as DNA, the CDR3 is TGTGCCAGCAGTGGGGGACAGGGAACAGATACGCAGTATTTT.